These 5 T cell receptor beta chains were all obtained from the same sample, sequenced in a study of T cell responses to AZD1222 COVID-19 vaccine (dated by TCRdb to about 2021). Per the publication, the time point label means: about 28 days (+/-7) after the second vaccine dose. Receptor libraries were prepared by the immunoSEQ multiplex PCR assay. TCRdb took over this immuneACCESS table, retaining in-frame rearrangements with V and J assigned. Such tables are incomplete; in checked studies, under half of the missing clones stem from an unresolved V gene, and the remainder is unexplained. This sample is represented by 90,000 to 150,000 clones; 75% to 90% of them were singletons. The ten largest clones represent under 3% of the sample. The sample in question was peripheral blood, obtained 28 days after the second AZD1222 dose. Every receptor here comes from an adult who received the AZD1222 COVID-19 vaccine.

This clone occurred a few times. The chain is built from TRBV5-8 and TRBJ1-4; 9 bases agree with TRBD1. Unmatched junction bases numbered 8, after V lost 3 bases and J lost 8 bases. Germline values: CDR1 SGHTS, CDR2 YDEGEE. The CDR3 is 15 amino acids. The CDR3 loop is CASSYDTGQGEKLFF. CDR3 nucleotides: TGTGCCAGCAGCTACGATACGGGACAGGGAGAAAAACTGTTTTTT.

This chain connects TRBV11-3 to TRBJ1-6, with 7 bases identical to TRBD1. The CDR3 has 14 amino acids. Germline V gene lookup returns CDR1 SGHNT and CDR2 YENEEA. J gave up 10 bases and V 3 bases, and 6 bases lay outside the gene matches. The DNA for the CDR3 is TGTGCCAGCAGCTTGGGACAGAGTGGATCACCCCTCCACTTT. Translation gives CASSLGQSGSPLHF.

This sequence joins TRBV7-3 and TRBJ1-2; weak D call: TRBD1 (6 bases). This CDR3 is built from 14 residues. The germline V and J ends were trimmed by 4 bases and 1 base, with 10 bases remaining between them. Germline V gene data show CDR1 as SGHTA and CDR2 as FQGTGA. As DNA, the CDR3 is TGTGCCAGCAGCTCGGAGGACAGTAACTATGGCTACACCTTC. Protein sequence: CASSSEDSNYGYTF.

J is TRBJ1-1 and V is TRBV7-2; TRBD1 matches 8 bases. Germline values: CDR1 SGHTA, CDR2 FQGNSA. CDR3 length: 18 amino acids. V was pared by 1 base and J by 3 bases, with 13 bases of the junction left unmatched. CDR3 nucleotide sequence: TGTGCCAGCAGCTTAGAGTATCCCGGGACAGGTGTCGACACTGAAGCTTTCTTT. Its protein is CASSLEYPGTGVDTEAFF.

Here the CDR3 DNA reads TGTGCCAGCAGCTCTATGGAATATGAAAAACTGTTTTTT. Protein: CASSSMEYEKLFF. J is TRBJ1-4 and V is TRBV27; unclear D gene. The CDR3 length is 13 residues. Germline V gene sequence: CDR1 MNHEY, CDR2 SMNVEV (reference sequence). Trimming took 6 bases from V and 6 from J, leaving 11 bases between them.